Below, 31 T cell receptor beta chains from the same sample are listed, as sequenced in a study of blood T cell repertoires in COVID-19. Only in-frame clones appear in the TCRdb table, and some are missing; sequencing was by immunoSEQ multiplex PCR. The sample carries around 260,000 clones, roughly 88% recorded once. The sample comprised peripheral blood. The receptors derive from a woman aged 25 to 39 with active or convalescent COVID-19.

The chain has TRBV3-1 (or the pseudogene TRBV3-2) and TRBJ2-5; D is possibly TRBD2 (6 bases). The length of the CDR3 is 14 residues. CDR1 and CDR2 (germline): LGHDT, YNNKEL (reference sequence). V lost 3 bases and J lost 5, with 13 bases in between. This CDR3 reads CASSHTGEGETQYF. CDR3 bases: TGTGCCAGCAGCCATACGGGGGAAGGGGAGACCCAGTACTTC.

The chain carries TRBV10-3 and TRBJ2-1; 10 positions match TRBD2. With 10 bases clipped from V and 2 bases from J, the junction kept 11 bases outside the gene matches. Germline-derived CDR1 and CDR2 are ENHRY and SYGVKD. The CDR3 is 16 amino acids. The CDR3 DNA is TGTGCCACCGGATCCGGGCTAGCGGGGGCCTACAATGAGCAGTTCTTC. It translates to CATGSGLAGAYNEQFF.

The chain carries TRBV5-1 and TRBJ2-3, with D maybe TRBD1 (6 bases). Trimming left V 0 bases short and J 2 bases short, with 13 bases between. Germline CDR1 is SGHRS and CDR2 is YFSETQ. This CDR3 has 16 amino acids. CDR3 coding DNA: TGCGCCAGCAGCTTGGGGGGGCGGACATTCACAGATACGCAGTATTTT. Translating it yields CASSLGGRTFTDTQYF.

The genes are TRBV27 and TRBJ2-5; 8 bases agree with TRBD2. Germline V gene data show CDR1 as MNHEY and CDR2 as SMNVEV (reference sequence). V trimming: 5 bases; J trimming: 5 bases; junction bases outside the gene matches: 16. This CDR3 is 17 amino acids long. The CDR3 sequence is CASSEGQGLVSRETQYF. The CDR3 DNA reads as TGTGCCAGCAGTGAGGGCCAGGGACTAGTTTCCAGGGAGACCCAGTACTTC.

The V call is TRBV5-5, the J call TRBJ2-5, with 12 bases fitting TRBD1. Germline V CDR1 and CDR2: SGHKS, YYEKEE (reference sequence). After removal of 3 bases from V and 4 bases from J, the junction contained 10 bases not matched to a gene. The CDR3 runs 17 residues. CDR3 region: CASSSGWDRGRRETQYF. CDR3 DNA: TGTGCCAGCAGCTCCGGATGGGACAGGGGGCGAAGAGAGACCCAGTACTTC.

The chain uses TRBV27 and TRBJ1-2; the D is unclear. Trimming took off 7 bases at V and 6 bases at J, with 9 bases between the two ends. The CDR3 is made up of 11 amino acids. Germline loops: CDR1 MNHEY, CDR2 SMNVEV (reference sequence). CDR3 nucleotide sequence: TGTGCCAGCAAATCCGGGGATGGCTACACCTTC. Its translation: CASKSGDGYTF.

This chain joins TRBV5-4 and TRBJ2-1, with TRBD2 matching 7 bases. The CDR3 has 15 residues. With 3 bases clipped from V and 10 bases from J, the junction kept 13 bases outside the gene matches. Germline V lookup: CDR1 SGHNT, CDR2 YYREEE (reference sequence). In DNA, the CDR3 is TGTGCCAGCAGCTCCGCCGGACTAGTGATTAGCGAGCAGTTCTTC. Translated, it gives CASSSAGLVISEQFF.

The chain employs TRBV19 and TRBJ1-1; 8 nucleotides match TRBD1. The CDR3 length is 16 residues. With 3 bases clipped from V and 0 bases from J, the junction kept 6 bases outside the gene matches. Germline V gives CDR1 LNHDA, CDR2 SQIVND (reference sequence). CDR3 loop: CASSMDRESLNTEAFF. The CDR3, as DNA: TGTGCCAGTAGTATGGACAGGGAGAGTCTGAACACTGAAGCTTTCTTT.

The CDR3 reads CASSLVRGSDTQYF. CDR3 sequence (DNA): TGTGCCAGCAGCTTAGTCCGGGGGTCAGATACGCAGTATTTT. J is TRBJ2-3 and V is TRBV7-2, with D maybe TRBD2 (6 bases). Deletions cut 1 base from V and 4 bases from J, with 9 bases between. Germline V CDR1 and CDR2: SGHTA, FQGNSA. The CDR3 sequence is 14 residues long. Looking up the rest from reference TRBV7-2 and TRBJ2-3 gives the full variable domain: GAGVSQSPSNKVTEKGKDVELRCDPISGHTALYWYRQSLGQGLEFLIYFQGNSAPDKSGLPSDRFSAERTGGSVSTLTIQRTQQEDSAVYLCASSLVRGSDTQYFGPGTRLTVL.

The sample holds a few counts of this clone. The rearrangement links TRBV27 to TRBJ1-6; 7 bases fit TRBD1. The CDR3 is 18 amino acids. Germline CDR1 and CDR2: MNHEY and SMNVEV (reference sequence). V gave up 2 bases and J gave up 0 bases; unmatched junction bases: 7. Here the CDR3 DNA reads TGTGCCAGCAGTTTAACCGGACAGGAGAGCTCCTATAATTCACCCCTCCACTTT. Encoded protein: CASSLTGQESSYNSPLHF.

DNA of the CDR3: TGTGCCAGCAGTTTTACGGGACAGGGAATCTATAATTCACCCCTCCACTTT. Translation gives CASSFTGQGIYNSPLHF. V gene TRBV27 combines with J gene TRBJ1-6, with TRBD1 matching 9 bases. V lost 3 bases, J lost 3 bases, and 6 bases stayed unmatched. The CDR3 totals 17 residues. Germline CDR1 MNHEY, CDR2 SMNVEV (reference sequence).

The gene calls are TRBV3-1 (or the pseudogene TRBV3-2) and TRBJ1-2; D is undetermined. V lost 4 bases and J 5 bases, leaving 14 bases between the germline ends. This CDR3 region has 14 residues. The germline V gene has CDR1 LGHDT and CDR2 YNNKEL (reference sequence). CDR3 amino acids: CASSPGPLRYGYTF. The DNA of the CDR3 is TGTGCCAGCAGCCCAGGTCCCCTCCGGTATGGCTACACCTTC.

J is TRBJ2-7 and V is TRBV6-5; 8 bases map to TRBD1. Germline CDR1 MNHEY, CDR2 SVGAGI. V gave up 4 bases and J gave up 6 bases; unmatched junction bases: 11. The CDR3 length is 15 residues. The CDR3 DNA is TGTGCCAGCAGTTTAACAGGGGGGTTGTCCCGCGAGCAGTACTTC. It yields the protein CASSLTGGLSREQYF.

This rearrangement joins TRBV28 to TRBJ2-5; TRBD2 matches 12 bases. The V segment lost 5 bases and the J segment 5 bases; nucleotides outside the gene matches: 12. This CDR3 contains 17 residues. CDR1 and CDR2 from the germline V gene are MDHEN and SYDVKM. DNA of the CDR3: TGTGCCAGCAGTCCTCGACTAGCGGGGGCTTTGAGGGAGACCCAGTACTTC. Translated: CASSPRLAGALRETQYF.

The chain employs TRBV28 and TRBJ1-2; D gene ambiguous. The V gene lost 8 bases and the J gene lost 7 bases, with 5 bases spanning the gap. The CDR3 runs 9 residues. CDR1 is MDHEN and CDR2 is SYDVKM in the germline V gene. The CDR3 nucleotides are TGTGCCAGCGGCGGTGGCTACACCTTC. It yields the protein CASGGGYTF.

This chain uses TRBV19 with TRBJ1-1; D possibly corresponds to TRBD1 (5 bases). Trimming shortened V by 1 base and J by 4 bases, and 10 bases separated the two germline ends. Germline CDR1 reads LNHDA; CDR2 reads SQIVND (reference sequence). CDR3 length: 14 amino acids. The CDR3 sequence is CASSIGGWGTEAFF. The CDR3 nucleotides are TGTGCCAGTAGTATAGGGGGCTGGGGCACTGAAGCTTTCTTT.

V gene TRBV4-3 combines with J gene TRBJ2-1; 7 positions agree with TRBD1. V was pared by 3 bases and J by 2 bases, with 4 bases of the junction left unmatched. This CDR3 is built from 15 residues. Germline V lookup: CDR1 LGHNA, CDR2 YSLEER. The DNA of the CDR3 is TGCGCCAGCAGCCAGACGGACAGGCCCTACAATGAGCAGTTCTTC. This gives the protein CASSQTDRPYNEQFF.

V gene TRBV2 combines with J gene TRBJ1-2; TRBD1 might be the D (5 bases). CDR1 SNHLY and CDR2 FYNNEI come from the germline V gene. The CDR3 loop spans 14 amino acids. The V gene lost 5 bases and the J gene lost 0 bases, with 10 bases spanning the gap. CDR3 sequence: CASSPQVANYGYTF. The CDR3 DNA reads TGTGCCAGCAGTCCACAGGTAGCTAACTATGGCTACACCTTC.

The V gene is TRBV19, the J gene TRBJ2-3; no firm D call. V lost 3 bases and J lost 0, with 10 bases in between. This CDR3 spans 15 amino acids. Per germline, CDR1 LNHDA and CDR2 SQIVND (reference sequence). The CDR3 loop reads CASSISTYSTDTQYF. The DNA of the CDR3 is TGTGCCAGTAGTATTTCCACTTACAGCACAGATACGCAGTATTTT.

J is TRBJ1-4 and V is TRBV6-5; 8 bases agree with TRBD1. The germline CDR1 and CDR2 sequences are MNHEY and SVGAGI. The length of the CDR3 is 15 residues. The V segment lost 5 bases and the J segment 8 bases; nucleotides outside the gene matches: 10. CDR3 bases: TGTGCCAGCAGTCCCAGACAGGGGTTGGGGGAAAAACTGTTTTTT. Translating it yields CASSPRQGLGEKLFF.

This chain connects TRBV10-1 to TRBJ1-1, with D uncertain. With 3 bases removed from V and 6 bases from J, the gap between germline ends came to 14 bases. This CDR3 is built from 14 residues. Germline CDR1 reads WNHNN; CDR2 reads SYGVQD (reference sequence). DNA of the CDR3: TGCGCCAGCAGTGATGCAGGCTCCGGCGCTGAAGCTTTCTTT. Translated: CASSDAGSGAEAFF.

The chain has TRBV6-5 and TRBJ2-3, with TRBD1 matching over 8 bases. This CDR3 has 15 amino acids. From germline, CDR1 is MNHEY and CDR2 SVGAGI. J gave up 2 bases and V 6 bases, and 7 bases lay outside the gene matches. This chain's CDR3 is CASRGDRRNTDTQYF. The CDR3 nucleotides read TGTGCCAGCAGGGGGGACAGGAGGAACACAGATACGCAGTATTTT.

The CDR3: CASHAENTEAFF. The DNA of the CDR3 is TGCGCCAGCCACGCAGAGAACACTGAAGCTTTCTTT. The chain has TRBV10-1 and TRBJ1-1; D is unresolved. The CDR3 has 12 residues. Trimming removed 8 bases at V and 1 base at J, with 8 bases between. The V gene's germline CDR1 is WNHNN and CDR2 SYGVQD (reference sequence).

The rearrangement links TRBV5-1 to TRBJ2-5, with 11 bases matching TRBD2. The CDR3 spans 14 residues. After removal of 1 base from V and 11 bases from J, the junction contained 7 bases not matched to a gene. Germline loops: CDR1 SGHRS, CDR2 YFSETQ. The CDR3 DNA follows: TGCGCCAGCAGCTTGAATAGCGGGGGGGTCTCTCAGTACTTC. It yields the protein CASSLNSGGVSQYF. The whole variable domain, remainder taken from reference TRBV5-1 and TRBJ2-5, is KAGVTQTPRYLIKTRGQQVTLSCSPISGHRSVSWYQQTPGQGLQFLFEYFSETQRNKGNFPGRFSGRQFSNSRSEMNVSTLELGDSALYLCASSLNSGGVSQYFGPGTRLLVL.

V is TRBV9 and J is TRBJ1-2; tentatively, D is TRBD1 (6 bases). The CDR3 totals 13 residues. V dropped 6 bases and J dropped 8 bases, with 17 bases sitting between them. Germline CDR1 and CDR2: SGDLS and YYNGEE. CDR3 residues: CASNKNRETGYTF. CDR3 DNA: TGTGCCAGCAACAAAAACAGGGAGACGGGCTACACCTTC.

This sequence joins TRBV20-1 and TRBJ2-2; D is ambiguous. This CDR3 is built from 13 residues. V lost 3 bases, J lost 6 bases, and 11 bases lay in between. The V gene's germline CDR1 is DFQATT and CDR2 SNEGSKA (reference sequence). DNA of the CDR3: TGCAGTGCTAGTTGGTTCGGGTCCGGGGAGCTGTTTTTT. Its protein product is CSASWFGSGELFF.

The chain uses TRBV6-2 or TRBV6-3 and TRBJ2-1; TRBD2 agrees at 12 bases. The CDR3 loop spans 14 amino acids. The germline V gene encodes CDR1 MNHEY and CDR2 SVGEGT. V dropped 6 bases and J dropped 6; count of bases not matched to a gene: 3. CDR3 nucleotides: TGTGCCAGCAGGCCTAGCGGGGGGGTCAATGAGCAGTTCTTC. Its protein is CASRPSGGVNEQFF.

The rearrangement joins TRBV6-5 to TRBJ1-1; 9 nucleotides align to TRBD1. Germline V gives CDR1 MNHEY, CDR2 SVGAGI. The CDR3 contains 14 residues. V lost 1 base and J lost 11; bases outside the gene matches: 8. The CDR3 loop reads CASSYYSRDREAFF. In nucleotides, the CDR3 is TGTGCCAGCAGTTACTACTCGCGGGACAGGGAGGCTTTCTTT.

The J gene is TRBJ2-1, the V gene TRBV5-1, with D possibly matching TRBD2 (5 bases). Trimming took 1 base from V and 8 from J, leaving 10 bases between them. The CDR3 consists of 13 residues. Looked up from germline, CDR1 is SGHRS and CDR2 is YFSETQ. The CDR3 region is CASSLILGHEQFF. DNA of the CDR3: TGCGCCAGCAGCTTGATACTAGGGCATGAGCAGTTCTTC. Based on the CDR3 plus reference TRBV5-1 and TRBJ2-1, the full variable domain is KAGVTQTPRYLIKTRGQQVTLSCSPISGHRSVSWYQQTPGQGLQFLFEYFSETQRNKGNFPGRFSGRQFSNSRSEMNVSTLELGDSALYLCASSLILGHEQFFGPGTRLTVL.

The CDR3 nucleotides read TGTGCCAGCAGCTTAGCGGGGGAAACTGAAGCTTTCTTT. Its protein is CASSLAGETEAFF. V is TRBV27 and J is TRBJ1-1; D perhaps matches TRBD1 (5 bases). V was pared by 6 bases and J by 5 bases, with 13 bases between. The CDR3 extends over 13 amino acids. Germline V CDR1 and CDR2: MNHEY, SMNVEV (reference sequence).

The rearrangement joins TRBV4-1 to TRBJ1-2; 11 nucleotides match TRBD1. This CDR3 region has 16 residues. J lost 2 bases, V lost 0 bases, and 2 bases had no gene match. Germline CDR1 MGHRA, CDR2 YSYEKL. This CDR3 is CASSQEGDRGNYGYTF. DNA for the CDR3: TGCGCCAGCAGCCAAGAAGGGGACAGGGGGAACTATGGCTACACCTTC.